This T cell receptor (beta chain) comes out of a study of shared clonotypes between healthy human individuals (dated by TCRdb to 2018 to 2021). Some background on the complete study: Three men and two women, aged 18 to 49 years, made up the cohort. To increase sequencing depth and limit assay-specific biases, TCR repertoire library preparation and sequencing were carried out by different laboratories using diverse techniques. The study deeply sequenced blood TCR repertoires of five healthy adults to estimate repertoire size and the extent of clonotype sharing between individuals. Between about 0.94 and 10 billion PBMCs per donor were obtained by leukapheresis. For each donor, CD4 naive and CD4 memory were each run on three plates, CD8 naive on two plates, and CD8 memory on one plate. What the study reported, not specific to this receptor: Even with the large sequencing depth, rarefaction of the sorted-subset datasets indicated that sequencing was incomplete. Because the study included a small number of donors, the genetic and exposure-history diversity represented was limited. Pairwise subsampling indicated that sequencing depth was expected to affect the degree of clonotype sharing among donors. Compared with non-shared clonotypes, the clonotypes found in all four sorted-subset donors had higher generation probabilities. Sampling was restricted to blood, and TCR repertoires in tissues likely differ from the TCR repertoires found in blood. Larger estimated clonotype richness was generally found for naive subsets than for memory subsets. Across four donors, around 5% of naive CD4, around 3.3% of naive CD8, 2.3% of memory CD4, and approximately 0.4% of memory CD8 clonotypes were shared.

Using the deep immunoSEQ assay, TCR CDR3 regions were amplified from genomic DNA by multiplex PCR. For each cell subset, the extracted genomic DNA was distributed evenly across all wells of several immunoSEQ 96-well plates, and each plate served as one replicate. For sorted subsets, around 0.2 ug genomic DNA, equal to tens of thousands of T cell genomes, was loaded into each replicate PCR. Purified libraries were quantified with a Qubit 3.0 fluorometer, sized on a Bioanalyzer 2100, and re-quantified with the KAPA Library Quantification kit. Each immunoSEQ 96-well plate was sequenced on its own single-read 150-cycle Illumina NextSeq 550 flow cell. The study's own analysis went as follows. The immunoSEQ output contained only junctional sequences without quality scores, so filtering could not match that applied to full-length reads. To assign V/J genes and CDR3, sequences were annotated using PyIR, a Python wrapper for IgBLAST v1.9, with IMGT germline references. Reads with weak V/J assignments (E-value above 1e-6), missing CDR3, stop codons, out-of-frame junctions, or ambiguous translated residues were removed. A V3J clonotype was defined by an identical inferred V gene, J gene, and CDR3 amino acid sequence. The percentage overlap between two repertoires was calculated by dividing the number of shared unique clonotypes by the size of the smaller repertoire. Richness of each repertoire was evaluated using RTK rarefaction, the Chao1 estimator, and Recon v2.1 estimates of unobserved clonotypes. Generation probabilities for all TCRbeta clonotypes obtained by the gDNA method from a handful of donors were computed using OLGA. TCRdb limited this immuneACCESS table to in-frame rearrangements with V and J called. A share of clones is missing; checked studies link under half to unresolved V genes, and the rest is unexplained. The V and J calls and clone size were taken over from that table, and D and trimming were inferred from the DNA. The sample table contains 2 million to 3 million clones; only one count was recorded for roughly 93% of them. 0.36% of the sample comes from the top ten.

This clone was seen a single time. Its recognized antigen is unknown. One base away there is no much larger clone; base qualities are not given. The donors were healthy, HIV-negative adults who had no recently reported acute infections or vaccinations. Only Caucasian adults living in Nashville, Tennessee, USA were represented among the donors. CD4+ T cells were enriched through magnetic negative selection, after which naive cells were positively selected on CD45RA and the remaining negative fraction served as the memory subset. Blood was obtained by leukapheresis, after which PBMCs were separated by Ficoll-Histopaque density gradient centrifugation and cryopreserved in liquid nitrogen vapor phase. Analytical flow cytometry was used to check the purity and quantity of every magnetically sorted T cell population. Genomic DNA was isolated from every sorted fraction and measured by UV absorbance on a Nanodrop 2000c.

The CDR3 goes from the cysteine to the phenylalanine over 15 residues. Left in the record is the CDR3 DNA by itself, 45 bases read in frame from the first base. Trimming costs V 6 bases and J 4 bases, and their ends lie 18 bases apart. CDR1 and CDR2, per the germline V gene, are SNHLY and FYNNEI. The sequence derives from a man younger than 30 in good health. Some clones in this sample may be carry-over from other donors' samples. Sequenced: naive CD4+ T cells from PBMCs. The label giving this sample's cell subset or site can be read as: CD45RA+ positively selected. This chain joins TRBV2 to TRBJ1-2, with an unclear D gene assignment. The CDR3 reads CASRPTLRVPYGYTF. The DNA reads TGTGCCAGCAGGCCGACCTTGCGGGTCCCCTATGGCTACACCTTC.